The rows below give T cell receptor beta chains drawn from one sample of a study of T cells in localized non-small cell lung cancer. TCRdb keeps only in-frame clones here, not all; method: immunoSEQ multiplex PCR. The sample has some 19,000 clones, about 93% seen once. The source material was peripheral blood, sampled before any cancer treatment. The receptor source for this set is a male donor aged 60 or over with stage I squamous cell lung carcinoma. The conserved cysteine and the conserved F or W are not part of the CDR3 here.

CDR3 protein	V gene	J gene
ASSQGGTSSTDTQY	TRBV4-3	TRBJ2-3
ASRIAGTDEKLF	TRBV6-6	TRBJ1-4
ASSQTPGLANNEQF	TRBV4-3	TRBJ2-1
ASSQGWGVGQPQH	TRBV4-3	TRBJ1-5
ASSLFLGGTEAF	TRBV7-2	TRBJ1-1
ASSGERWREQF	TRBV14	TRBJ2-1
ASSLGGGHQPQH	TRBV5-8	TRBJ1-5
ASSQAARVEQY	TRBV18	TRBJ2-7
ASSWGTSVYNEQF	TRBV7-8	TRBJ2-1
ASSGLASGSGPNEQF	TRBV6-1	TRBJ2-1
ANSQDGQLQQETQY	TRBV4-2	TRBJ2-5